These T cell receptor beta chains were read from a single sample in a study of blood T cell repertoires in COVID-19. Measured with immunoSEQ multiplex PCR; TCRdb has only the in-frame clones, and not every one. The data contain around 180,000 clones, roughly 88% of them singletons. The sequenced material came from peripheral blood. The receptors stem from a woman in her thirties with acute or convalescent COVID-19. The CDR3 runs from the conserved cysteine through the conserved F or W. A D gene is named only where the DNA matches it firmly. Size is stated for part of the rows, as once, few or many counts, or as a class when the clone is expanded.

V: TRBV30
length: 13
size: NA
D: NA
J: TRBJ2-7
CDR3: CASKDKSSYEQYF
DNA: TGTGCCAGTAAAGACAAGAGCTCCTACGAGCAGTACTTC

V: TRBV5-4
length: 16
size: once
D: TRBD2
J: TRBJ2-3
CDR3: CASSGRLAGATDTQYF
DNA: TGTGCCAGCAGCGGCCGACTAGCGGGGGCCACAGATACGCAGTATTTT

V: TRBV5-5
length: 15
size: once
D: NA
J: TRBJ1-4
CDR3: CASSPQIATNEKLFF
DNA: TGTGCCAGCAGCCCCCAGATTGCAACTAATGAAAAACTGTTTTTT

V: TRBV28
length: 15
size: NA
D: NA
J: TRBJ1-4
CDR3: CASSTSAGSNEKLFF
DNA: TGTGCCAGCAGTACAAGCGCGGGGTCTAATGAAAAACTGTTTTTT

V: TRBV6-5
length: 12
size: NA
D: NA
J: TRBJ1-2
CDR3: CASTRANYGYTF
DNA: TGTGCCAGCACGAGGGCTAACTATGGCTACACCTTC

V: TRBV24-1
length: 15
size: NA
D: NA
J: TRBJ1-1
CDR3: CATSDPGLRNTEAFF
DNA: TGTGCCACCAGTGACCCTGGACTCCGGAACACTGAAGCTTTCTTT

V: TRBV5-6
length: 15
size: NA
D: TRBD2
J: TRBJ2-1
CDR3: CASSPVAGGGNEQFF
DNA: TGTGCCAGCAGCCCTGTAGCGGGCGGGGGGAATGAGCAGTTCTTC

V: TRBV28
length: 14
size: NA
D: NA
J: TRBJ1-2
CDR3: CASRVISLPLSYTF
DNA: TGTGCCAGCAGGGTAATCTCACTCCCCCTAAGCTACACCTTC

V: TRBV12-3/TRBV12-4
length: 12
size: NA
D: TRBD2
J: TRBJ2-7
CDR3: CASSGSVGEQYF
DNA: TGTGCCAGTAGCGGGAGCGTAGGGGAGCAGTACTTC

V: TRBV27
length: 13
size: NA
D: NA
J: TRBJ2-1
CDR3: CASRTLGYNEQFF
DNA: TGTGCCAGCAGGACTTTAGGATACAATGAGCAGTTCTTC

V: TRBV15
length: 15
size: NA
D: NA
J: TRBJ2-7
CDR3: CATSRVRSPLYEQYF
DNA: TGTGCCACCAGCAGGGTCCGGTCTCCCTTATACGAGCAGTACTTC

V: TRBV30
length: 14
size: NA
D: TRBD1
J: TRBJ1-1
CDR3: CAWSLGQMNTEAFF
DNA: TGTGCCTGGTCCTTGGGACAGATGAACACTGAAGCTTTCTTT

V: TRBV28
length: 15
size: once
D: NA
J: TRBJ2-1
CDR3: CASHPGQGKGNEQFF
DNA: TGTGCCAGCCATCCTGGACAAGGCAAGGGGAATGAGCAGTTCTTC

V: TRBV24-1
length: 17
size: once
D: NA
J: TRBJ2-2
CDR3: CATESAEGRRKSGELFF
DNA: TGTGCCACCGAGTCGGCGGAAGGAAGGAGGAAGTCCGGGGAGCTGTTTTTT

V: TRBV29-1
length: 12
size: NA
D: NA
J: TRBJ1-1
CDR3: CSVAGGYTEAFF
DNA: TGCAGCGTTGCGGGGGGTTACACTGAAGCTTTCTTT

V: TRBV15
length: 13
size: NA
D: NA
J: TRBJ2-5
CDR3: CATQLGLSGTQYF
DNA: TGTGCCACCCAGCTCGGACTTAGCGGGACCCAGTACTTC

V: TRBV5-5
length: 14
size: NA
D: NA
J: TRBJ2-3
CDR3: CASSWGLTTDTQYF
DNA: TGTGCCAGCAGCTGGGGACTTACCACAGATACGCAGTATTTT

V: TRBV7-9
length: 13
size: NA
D: TRBD1
J: TRBJ2-1
CDR3: CASIGTALNEQFF
DNA: TGTGCCAGCATAGGGACAGCCCTCAATGAGCAGTTCTTC

V: TRBV27
length: 15
size: once
D: TRBD1
J: TRBJ1-3
CDR3: CASRGPQGMGNTIYF
DNA: TGTGCCAGCAGGGGCCCACAGGGGATGGGAAACACCATATATTTT

V: TRBV30
length: 14
size: NA
D: NA
J: TRBJ1-6
CDR3: CAWSVGTGNSPLHF
DNA: TGTGCCTGGAGTGTCGGGACTGGAAATTCACCCCTCCACTTT

V: TRBV5-1
length: 12
size: once
D: NA
J: TRBJ2-1
CDR3: CASSSDRDKQFF
DNA: TGCGCCAGCAGCTCAGACCGGGACAAGCAGTTCTTC

V: TRBV5-1
length: 15
size: few
D: NA
J: TRBJ2-1
CDR3: CASSPYPASANEQFF
DNA: TGCGCCAGCAGCCCCTACCCGGCTAGCGCCAATGAGCAGTTCTTC

V: TRBV30
length: 16
size: NA
D: TRBD2
J: TRBJ2-1
CDR3: CAPKGRETSSYNEQFF
DNA: TGTGCCCCTAAAGGGCGGGAGACCAGCTCCTACAATGAGCAGTTCTTC

V: TRBV4-2
length: 17
size: few
D: NA
J: TRBJ1-4
CDR3: CASSQGGGAFDRGKLFF
DNA: TGTGCCAGCAGCCAAGGGGGAGGCGCATTTGACCGGGGAAAACTGTTTTTT

V: TRBV5-6
length: 15
size: NA
D: TRBD2
J: TRBJ2-5
CDR3: CASKGLAGGGGTQYF
DNA: TGTGCCAGCAAGGGACTAGCGGGAGGAGGAGGGACCCAGTACTTC

V: TRBV5-1
length: 15
size: NA
D: NA
J: TRBJ2-1
CDR3: CASSGTGGSYNEQFF
DNA: TGCGCCAGCAGCGGGACTGGAGGCTCCTACAATGAGCAGTTCTTC

V: TRBV30
length: 16
size: NA
D: TRBD2
J: TRBJ2-3
CDR3: CAWTSGRAIVTDTQYF
DNA: TGTGCCTGGACTAGCGGGAGGGCCATAGTAACAGATACGCAGTATTTT

V: TRBV11-2
length: 17
size: NA
D: NA
J: TRBJ2-2
CDR3: CASSLYPGRDNTGELFF
DNA: TGTGCCAGCAGCTTATATCCCGGCAGGGATAACACCGGGGAGCTGTTTTTT

V: TRBV12-3/TRBV12-4
length: 13
size: NA
D: NA
J: TRBJ1-5
CDR3: CASSAGPYQPQHF
DNA: TGTGCCAGCAGTGCAGGGCCTTATCAGCCCCAGCATTTT

V: TRBV3-1/TRBV3-2
length: 14
size: NA
D: NA
J: TRBJ2-2
CDR3: CASSLTGATGELFF
DNA: TGTGCCAGCAGCCTGACAGGTGCCACCGGGGAGCTGTTTTTT

V: TRBV6-1
length: 13
size: few
D: NA
J: TRBJ2-7
CDR3: CASSEIRTDEQYF
DNA: TGTGCCAGCAGTGAAATAAGGACAGACGAGCAGTACTTC

V: TRBV18
length: 14
size: NA
D: TRBD1
J: TRBJ1-6
CDR3: CASSPNGQGSPLHF
DNA: TGTGCCAGCTCACCTAACGGACAGGGTTCACCCCTCCACTTT

V: TRBV6-5
length: 15
size: once
D: TRBD2
J: TRBJ2-3
CDR3: CASSYLAGERNTQYF
DNA: TGTGCCAGCAGTTATCTAGCGGGAGAAAGAAATACGCAGTATTTT

V: TRBV30
length: 14
size: NA
D: NA
J: TRBJ1-4
CDR3: CALAGLATNEKLFF
DNA: TGTGCCTTGGCGGGCCTTGCAACTAATGAAAAACTGTTTTTT

V: TRBV5-1
length: 19
size: once
D: TRBD1
J: TRBJ2-6
CDR3: CASSLLMGQTLSGANVLTF
DNA: TGCGCCAGCAGCTTGTTAATGGGACAGACCCTCTCTGGGGCCAACGTCCTGACTTTC

V: TRBV7-2
length: 15
size: few
D: NA
J: TRBJ2-1
CDR3: CASSLADSSYNEQFF
DNA: TGTGCCAGCAGCTTAGCGGACTCGTCCTACAATGAGCAGTTCTTC

V: TRBV12-5
length: 13
size: NA
D: NA
J: TRBJ1-6
CDR3: CASGLGVGSPLHF
DNA: TGTGCTAGTGGTTTAGGGGTAGGATCACCCCTCCACTTT

V: TRBV20-1
length: 15
size: NA
D: NA
J: TRBJ2-1
CDR3: CSASSASLAYNEQFF
DNA: TGCAGTGCTAGTAGCGCCAGCCTTGCCTACAATGAGCAGTTCTTC

V: TRBV18
length: 13
size: NA
D: NA
J: TRBJ2-1
CDR3: CASSRSSYNEQFF
DNA: TGTGCCAGCTCCCGCAGCTCCTACAATGAGCAGTTCTTC

V: TRBV5-1
length: 13
size: NA
D: TRBD1
J: TRBJ2-7
CDR3: CASSGQGIYEQYF
DNA: TGCGCCAGCAGCGGACAGGGTATTTACGAGCAGTACTTC

V: TRBV5-1
length: 15
size: few
D: NA
J: TRBJ2-1
CDR3: CASSVDQTSSNEQFF
DNA: TGCGCCAGCAGCGTGGACCAGACTAGTAGCAATGAGCAGTTCTTC

V: TRBV29-1
length: 15
size: NA
D: NA
J: TRBJ2-1
CDR3: CSVDQASGALNEQFF
DNA: TGCAGCGTTGATCAGGCGTCAGGTGCACTCAATGAGCAGTTCTTC

V: TRBV18
length: 15
size: NA
D: NA
J: TRBJ1-1
CDR3: CASSPPGLSGTEAFF
DNA: TGTGCCAGCTCACCACCGGGGCTTTCAGGGACTGAAGCTTTCTTT

V: TRBV6-5
length: 10
size: NA
D: NA
J: TRBJ1-4
CDR3: CASGGEKLFF
DNA: TGTGCCAGCGGCGGGGAAAAACTGTTTTTT

V: TRBV5-1
length: 14
size: once
D: NA
J: TRBJ2-3
CDR3: CASSSLSVADTQYF
DNA: TGCGCCAGCAGCTCGCTTAGCGTGGCCGATACGCAGTATTTT

V: TRBV24-1
length: 16
size: NA
D: NA
J: TRBJ1-4
CDR3: CATSDPREGGREKLFF
DNA: TGTGCCACCAGTGATCCGCGGGAGGGAGGGAGAGAAAAACTGTTTTTT

V: TRBV9
length: 15
size: once
D: NA
J: TRBJ1-1
CDR3: CASSVLDFGGTEAFF
DNA: TGTGCCAGCAGCGTATTAGACTTTGGAGGGACTGAAGCTTTCTTT

V: TRBV10-1
length: 14
size: NA
D: TRBD2
J: TRBJ2-2
CDR3: CASRASGYTGELFF
DNA: TGCGCCAGCAGGGCTAGCGGTTACACCGGGGAGCTGTTTTTT

V: TRBV27
length: 16
size: once
D: TRBD2
J: TRBJ2-7
CDR3: CASSLSGLAGAYEQYF
DNA: TGTGCCAGCAGTTTATCGGGACTAGCGGGAGCCTACGAGCAGTACTTC

V: TRBV5-1
length: 16
size: NA
D: NA
J: TRBJ2-2
CDR3: CASSITGFSNTGELFF
DNA: TGCGCCAGCAGCATTACAGGATTCTCGAACACCGGGGAGCTGTTTTTT

V: TRBV5-1
length: 15
size: NA
D: TRBD1
J: TRBJ2-3
CDR3: CASSALARGTDTQYF
DNA: TGCGCCAGCAGCGCGCTAGCCAGGGGGACAGATACGCAGTATTTT

V: TRBV5-1
length: 14
size: NA
D: NA
J: TRBJ1-2
CDR3: CASSSASGTDGYTF
DNA: TGCGCCAGCAGCTCAGCCTCCGGGACTGATGGCTACACCTTC

V: TRBV29-1
length: 11
size: few
D: NA
J: TRBJ2-7
CDR3: CSVQTGDEQYF
DNA: TGCAGCGTCCAGACTGGAGACGAGCAGTACTTC

V: TRBV28
length: 11
size: NA
D: NA
J: TRBJ1-3
CDR3: CATGIGNTIYF
DNA: TGTGCCACAGGGATTGGAAACACCATATATTTT

V: TRBV2
length: 13
size: NA
D: TRBD1
J: TRBJ2-2
CDR3: CATRQGGTGELFF
DNA: TGTGCCACCAGACAGGGGGGCACCGGGGAGCTGTTTTTT